The following is a T cell receptor (beta chain) sequence with its context. This clone's antigen is unknown. The input lacks base qualities; no much larger clone sits a single base away. The data were obtained in a study of shared clonotypes between healthy human individuals (TCRdb year 2020). A note on the overall study: A couple of women and a few men aged 18 to 49 years were included in the cohort. For each donor, CD4 naive and CD4 memory were each given three plates, CD8 naive was given two plates, and CD8 memory was given one plate. Between about 0.9 and 9 billion PBMCs per donor were obtained by leukapheresis. Different laboratories and diverse techniques were used to prepare libraries and sequence TCR repertoires, to increase sequencing depth and limit assay-specific biases. To estimate repertoire size and how much clonotypes are shared between individuals, the study performed deep sequencing of blood TCR repertoires from a handful of healthy adults. What the work shows at the level of the full study, not this receptor alone: When four donors were compared, the shared fraction of clonotypes was around 4.6% for naive CD4, 3.5% to 4% for naive CD8, 2% to 2.5% for memory CD4, and 0.4% for memory CD8. Even with the large sequencing depth, rarefaction of the sorted-subset datasets indicated that sequencing was incomplete. Compared with non-shared clonotypes, the clonotypes found in all four sorted-subset donors had higher generation probabilities. The genetic and exposure-history diversity represented was limited by the small number of donors. Larger estimated clonotype richness was generally found for naive subsets than for memory subsets. Only blood was sampled, and tissue TCR repertoires likely differ from those in blood. Pairwise subsampling led to the expectation that sequencing depth would affect the degree of clonotype sharing among donors.

The germline V gene yields SGHDN for CDR1 and FVKESK for CDR2. Germline trimming: 3 bases from V, 0 bases from J; junction bases outside gene matches: 2. Including the terminal cysteine and phenylalanine, the CDR3 comprises 16 residues. The read is trimmed to its CDR3 DNA, 48 bases read in frame from base 1. Healthy HIV-negative adults with no recently reported acute infections or vaccinations were included as donors. Only Caucasian adults living in Nashville, Tennessee, USA were represented among the donors. Magnetic negative selection was used to enrich CD4+ T cells, after which naive cells were positively selected on CD45RA and the negative fraction became the memory subset. Blood was collected by leukapheresis, and PBMCs were isolated by Ficoll-Histopaque density gradient centrifugation and then cryopreserved in liquid nitrogen vapor phase. Analytical flow cytometry was used to check the purity and quantity of every magnetically sorted T cell population. Genomic DNA was isolated from each sorted fraction and quantified by UV absorbance on a Nanodrop 2000c.

TCR CDR3 regions were amplified from genomic DNA by multiplex PCR using the deep immunoSEQ assay. Genomic DNA extracted from each cell subset was distributed evenly over all wells of several immunoSEQ 96-well plates, and each plate served as one replicate. For sorted subsets, each replicate PCR was loaded with 200 ng genomic DNA, equivalent to approximately 33,000 T cell genomes. Purified libraries were quantified with a Qubit 3.0 fluorometer, sized on a Bioanalyzer 2100, and re-quantified with the KAPA Library Quantification kit. A separate single-read 150-cycle Illumina NextSeq 550 flow cell was used to sequence each immunoSEQ 96-well plate. Per the original workflow: Because only junctional sequences without quality scores were contained in the immunoSEQ output, filtering matching that applied to full-length reads could not be performed. Sequences were annotated with PyIR, a Python wrapper for IgBLAST v1.9, using IMGT germline references to assign V/J genes and CDR3. Reads were removed for weak V/J assignments (E-value above 1e-6), missing CDR3, stop codons, out-of-frame junctions, or ambiguous translated residues. V3J clonotypes were defined as sequences sharing an identical inferred V gene, J gene, and CDR3 amino acid sequence. The percentage overlap between two repertoires was calculated by dividing the number of shared unique clonotypes by the size of the smaller repertoire. Repertoire richness was assessed with RTK rarefaction, the Chao1 estimator, and Recon v2.1 estimates of unobserved clonotypes. Generation probabilities for all TCRbeta clonotypes obtained by the gDNA method from a few donors were computed using OLGA. The table comes from immuneACCESS by way of TCRdb, which keeps in-frame sequences with V and J called. Part of the clones is missing from these tables; in studies checked, under half for an unresolved V gene and the rest for unknown reasons. That table gives V, J and clone size, and the DNA gave D and trimming. The sample profile shows 780,000 or so clones; about two thirds of them were found once. About 1.7% of the sample rests with the top ten.

This TCR was sampled from a woman aged 25 to 39 in good health. This sequence uses TRBV14 and TRBJ2-2; 9 central nucleotides agree with TRBD1. Source material: memory CD4+ T cells sorted from blood. In light of the paper, this sample's cell subset or site label describes: CD45RA-negative fraction. In nucleotide form, the sequence is TGTGCCAGCAGCCATCGACAGGGGGCGAACACCGGGGAGCTGTTTTTT. Its translation reads: CASSHRQGANTGELFF.